The entry that follows covers one TCR beta chain sequence. No antigen is known for it. This entry is derived from a study of beta chain features in type 1 diabetes. The trim removed 4 bases at V and 4 bases at J, leaving 9 bases unmatched. The CDR3 runs to 16 residues. Germline CDR1 and CDR2: SGDLS and YYNGEE. Study-level points and caveats: These data did not resolve whether HLA type affects TCRB rearrangement. Patients with type 1 diabetes carried fewer insertions and had more deletions at their VDJ junctions. Researchers report that Type 1 diabetes patients had moderately but significantly shorter TCRB CDR3s across all four CD4+ subsets.

CD4+ naive, central memory, regulatory and stem cell-like memory cells were sorted via CD45RO/CCR7/CD25/CD127/CD95/CD27. TCRB transcripts that were expressed got sequenced, as all of the isolated RNA had been reverse transcribed. Data came from immunoSEQ multiplex PCR; TCRdb stores just in-frame clones and leaves some out. Here the sample spans hundreds of thousands of clones, about a sixth being singletons. The genes are TRBV9 and TRBJ2-2, with 8 bases that match TRBD1. The source material was naive CD4+ T cells from blood. The receptor's source is a man between 18 and 35 years old in good health. CDR3 in amino acids: CASSTLQGGGTGELFF. Here the CDR3 DNA reads TGTGCCAGCAGCACATTACAGGGGGGAGGCACCGGGGAGCTGTTTTTT.